Listed below are T cell receptor beta chains from one sample, sequenced in a study of regulatory and conventional T cells in RAG deficiency. This table comes from immunoSEQ multiplex PCR, and its TCRdb copy is limited to in-frame clones, with some not included. The data hold about 8,500 clones, with approximately 80% observed a single time. This same sample was also taken into another study, of regulatory T cells.

Sequences were obtained from CD8+ T cells sorted from blood. The receptors shown here come from a human donor in good health. CDR3s include the opening cysteine and the closing phenylalanine or tryptophan. The D gene is left open where the match is weak. Size is omitted from some rows. Given values are once, few, many or a class for expanded clones.

D: TRBD2; size: -; V: TRBV7-6; J: TRBJ2-3; DNA: TGTGCCAGCAGCCCAACGTCCCCGACTAGCGGGAGGTGGGGAAGCACAGATACGCAGTATTTT; CDR3: CASSPTSPTSGRWGSTDTQYF
D: TRBD1; size: -; V: TRBV19; J: TRBJ2-7; DNA: TGTGCCAGTAGTGCCGGACAGGCCTACGAGCAGTACTTC; CDR3: CASSAGQAYEQYF
D: -; size: -; V: TRBV7-9; J: TRBJ2-5; DNA: TGTGCCAGCAGCTTAGACTCTTGGGAGACCCAGTACTTC; CDR3: CASSLDSWETQYF
D: -; size: -; V: TRBV21-1; J: TRBJ1-1; DNA: TGTGCCAGCAGCAAAGGGAGAACAGCGAACACTGAAGCTTTCTTT; CDR3: CASSKGRTANTEAFF
D: -; size: once; V: TRBV7-2; J: TRBJ2-1; DNA: TGTGCCAGCAGCCCCTGGAGGGATGAGCAGTTCTTC; CDR3: CASSPWRDEQFF
D: -; size: few; V: TRBV19; J: TRBJ2-7; DNA: TGTGCCAGTAGTATAGGGGTAGATACCCTTTGGTACGAGCAGTACTTC; CDR3: CASSIGVDTLWYEQYF
D: -; size: -; V: TRBV28; J: TRBJ2-1; DNA: TGTGCCAGCAGACGGGTAGGAGGGAACAATGAGCAGTTCTTC; CDR3: CASRRVGGNNEQFF
D: -; size: once; V: TRBV2; J: TRBJ1-2; DNA: TGTGCCAGCAGTGAATATGAGGCAGGGAGTCGTCGTGGCTACACCTTC; CDR3: CASSEYEAGSRRGYTF
D: -; size: few; V: TRBV6-5; J: TRBJ1-4; DNA: TGTGCCAGCAGTTACCGCAGTTATAATGAAAAACTGTTTTTT; CDR3: CASSYRSYNEKLFF
D: TRBD2; size: -; V: TRBV19; J: TRBJ2-1; DNA: TGTGCCAGTAGTATAGTCGGCGGGGGTTACAATGAGCAGTTCTTC; CDR3: CASSIVGGGYNEQFF
D: -; size: -; V: TRBV19; J: TRBJ2-5; DNA: TGTGCCAGTAGTATACTAGTGGGAAAGACCCAGTACTTC; CDR3: CASSILVGKTQYF
D: -; size: -; V: TRBV6-1; J: TRBJ1-2; DNA: TGTGCCAGCAGAGAAGGGGTAGGGGCTCTCTACTATGGCTACACCTTC; CDR3: CASREGVGALYYGYTF
D: -; size: -; V: TRBV5-4; J: TRBJ2-7; DNA: TGTGCCAGCAGCTCCCAGCTGGCAGAGACCTACGAGCAGTACTTC; CDR3: CASSSQLAETYEQYF
D: -; size: -; V: TRBV28; J: TRBJ2-7; DNA: TGTGCCAGCAGTTTAGGGAGCGAGCAGTACTTC; CDR3: CASSLGSEQYF
D: -; size: -; V: TRBV5-6; J: TRBJ2-1; DNA: TGTGCCAGCAGCTTGGGGGAATACAATGAGCAGTTCTTC; CDR3: CASSLGEYNEQFF
D: -; size: once; V: TRBV4-1; J: TRBJ2-5; DNA: TGCGCCAGCAGCCCAGAACAAGAGACCCAGTACTTC; CDR3: CASSPEQETQYF
D: TRBD1; size: -; V: TRBV5-5; J: TRBJ1-5; DNA: TGTGCCAGCAGCAAGGGACAGTGGAGCAATCAGCCCCAGCATTTT; CDR3: CASSKGQWSNQPQHF